The sequence of this TCR beta chain was determined in a study of T cell repertoires in cytomegalovirus infection. In regard to this clonotype: The antigen is not known.

TCRdb reprocessed the reads via MiXCR and lists one record per CDR3 protein. Of about 150,000 distinct CDR3 sequences detected, roughly a quarter appear once; the ten largest clones hold 10% to 11%. Study findings and constraints: Across the ex vivo response, the dominant clonotypes were HLA-C-restricted CMV-specific TCR beta clonotypes.

CDR3 length: 13 amino acids. With 10 bases removed from V and 7 bases from J, the gap between germline ends came to 18 bases. Germline values: CDR1 SGHRS, CDR2 YFSETQ. Sequencing input: PBMCs. This receptor was taken from a human donor in good health (CMV status not recorded). Some clones in this sample may be carry-over from other donors' samples. The chain is built from TRBV5-1 and TRBJ2-1; D is perhaps TRBD1 or TRBD2 (5 bases each). CDR3 DNA sequence: TGCGCCTCCCAGACGGGGCTGGAGAATGAGCAGTTCTTC. The encoded protein is CASQTGLENEQFF.